The 12 T cell receptor beta chains presented below share a single source sample, sequenced in a study of Ad26.COV2.S vaccination and SARS-CoV-2 variants. Produced via immunoSEQ multiplex PCR; TCRdb's table is partial and in-frame only. In the table there are around 94,000 clones, over 60% of which are singletons. Sequenced here: peripheral blood, sampled after recovery from COVID-19. These receptors were obtained from a human donor who had recovered from COVID-19.

This clone was counted once. J is TRBJ2-3 and V is TRBV30, with 7 positions matching TRBD1. The CDR3 runs to 12 residues. V was pared by 5 bases and J by 3 bases, with 2 bases of the junction left unmatched. Germline values: CDR1 GTSNPN, CDR2 SVGIG (reference sequence). For the CDR3, the DNA is TGTGCCTGGCGGACAGGTACAGATACGCAGTATTTT. Amino acids: CAWRTGTDTQYF.

This chain links TRBV6-4 with TRBJ1-5; D unclear. This CDR3 spans 13 amino acids. Germline values: CDR1 MRHNA, CDR2 SNTAGT. Trimming removed 3 bases from V and 7 bases from J, with 10 bases in between. Here the CDR3 reads CASSEEGGQPQHF. The CDR3 region has the DNA TGTGCCAGCAGTGAGGAGGGTGGCCAGCCCCAGCATTTT.

J is TRBJ1-1 and V is TRBV2; a weak D match, TRBD1 (6 bases). This CDR3 is built from 12 residues. Trimming took 5 bases from V and 10 from J, leaving 14 bases between them. Germline V lookup: CDR1 SNHLY, CDR2 FYNNEI. The CDR3 spells CASSFQGLRAFF. The CDR3 DNA reads TGTGCCAGCAGTTTTCAGGGGTTAAGAGCTTTCTTT.

This chain uses TRBV11-2 with TRBJ2-2; 8 nucleotides align to TRBD1. CDR3 length: 17 amino acids. Germline V lookup: CDR1 SGHAT, CDR2 FQNNGV. J lost 0 bases, V lost 1 base, and 4 bases had no gene match. The CDR3 loop is CASSLVIQGANTGELFF. DNA of the CDR3: TGTGCCAGCAGCTTAGTCATACAGGGGGCGAACACCGGGGAGCTGTTTTTT.

The rearrangement joins TRBV13 to TRBJ2-1; the match to TRBD2 covers 8 bases. This CDR3 comprises 13 residues. Germline assignment: CDR1 PRHDT and CDR2 FYEKMQ (reference sequence). V was clipped by 1 base and J by 12 bases; unmatched bases: 5. The CDR3 nucleotides are TGTGCCAGCAGCTTAGCGGGGGGGCCGTCGCAGTTCTTC. It is translated as CASSLAGGPSQFF.

This clone was detected only a few times. The rearrangement uses TRBV10-2 and TRBJ1-6; D unresolved. The CDR3 has 13 amino acids. Germline loops: CDR1 WSHSY, CDR2 SAAADI. Trimming stripped 2 bases from V and 10 bases from J, with 9 bases between. In nucleotides, the CDR3 is TGCGCCAGCAGTGAGGGAGGTGGATCACCCCTCCACTTT. It codes for CASSEGGGSPLHF.

The chain has TRBV2 and TRBJ2-3; 12 bases are a match to TRBD1. The junction had 1 base not matched to a gene; V was cut back by 6 bases and J by 0 bases. CDR1 is SNHLY and CDR2 is FYNNEI in the germline V gene. The CDR3 totals 15 residues. The CDR3 DNA sequence: TGTGCCAGCAGGGGACAGGGGGCTAGCACAGATACGCAGTATTTT. Encoded protein: CASRGQGASTDTQYF.

This clone appeared a single time. The chain is built from TRBV7-2 and TRBJ2-2; possibly TRBD1 for D (6 bases). V dropped 6 bases and J dropped 5 bases, with 19 bases sitting between them. The CDR3 contains 16 residues. Germline V lookup: CDR1 SGHTA, CDR2 FQGNSA. CDR3 amino acids: CASRAPGVGVTGELFF. As DNA, the CDR3 is TGTGCCAGCAGGGCCCCAGGGGTAGGGGTGACCGGGGAGCTGTTTTTT.

The chain carries TRBV25-1 and TRBJ1-1; D gene uncertain. V lost 1 base and J 1 base, leaving 13 bases between the germline ends. CDR1 is MGHDK and CDR2 is SYGVNS in the germline V gene. The CDR3 contains 16 residues. In DNA form, the CDR3 reads TGTGCCAGCAGTGAATTGGGATACGATGGGAACACTGAAGCTTTCTTT. Its translation is CASSELGYDGNTEAFF.

This chain uses TRBV21-1 with TRBJ2-3; no check of the table's D call, TRBD2, against the DNA was made. TRBV21-1 is labeled a pseudogene. CDR3 length: 17 residues. The CDR3 reads CASSKAETKKSTDTQYF. CDR3 sequence (DNA): TGTGCCAGCAGCAAAGCGGAAACTAAGAAATCCACAGATACGCAGTATTTT.

V and J are TRBV14 and TRBJ1-1; tentatively, D is TRBD1 (6 bases). Germline V gives CDR1 SGHDN, CDR2 FVKESK. V gave up 4 bases and J gave up 3 bases, with 15 bases separating them. CDR3 length: 15 residues. The DNA for the CDR3 is TGTGCCAGCAGCCGATTGGGGGCAACGGACACTGAAGCTTTCTTT. Translating gives CASSRLGATDTEAFF.

This clone turned up a few times. The J gene is TRBJ1-2, the V gene TRBV5-6; 12 positions match TRBD1. The CDR3 is 19 amino acids. V trimming: 4 bases; J trimming: 8 bases; junction bases outside the gene matches: 21. Germline CDR1 and CDR2: SGHDT and YYEEEE. The CDR3 spells CASSQLIFRRDRGPGGYTF. CDR3 nucleotide sequence: TGTGCCAGCAGCCAGTTGATTTTTCGTCGGGACAGGGGGCCCGGGGGCTACACCTTC.